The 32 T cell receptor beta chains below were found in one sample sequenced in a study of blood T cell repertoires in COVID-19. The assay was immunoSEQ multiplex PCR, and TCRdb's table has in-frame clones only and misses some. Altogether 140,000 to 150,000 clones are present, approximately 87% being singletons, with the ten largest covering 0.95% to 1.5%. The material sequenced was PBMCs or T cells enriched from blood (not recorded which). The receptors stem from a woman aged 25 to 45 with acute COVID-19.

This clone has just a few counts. The CDR3 reads CASSQYSKNGYTF. The CDR3 DNA is TGTGCCAGCAGCCAATACTCCAAGAATGGCTACACCTTC. The chain recombines TRBV7-9 with TRBJ1-2; D remains unclear. The CDR3 runs 13 residues. The V gene's germline CDR1 is SEHNR and CDR2 FQNEAQ (reference sequence). V was cut by 5 bases and J by 6 bases, with 13 bases left in between.

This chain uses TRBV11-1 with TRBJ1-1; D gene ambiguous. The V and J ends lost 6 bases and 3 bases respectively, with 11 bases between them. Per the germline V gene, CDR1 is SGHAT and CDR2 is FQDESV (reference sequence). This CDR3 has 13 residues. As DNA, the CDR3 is TGTGCCAGCAGACTAGCTGACCACACTGAAGCTTTCTTT. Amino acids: CASRLADHTEAFF.

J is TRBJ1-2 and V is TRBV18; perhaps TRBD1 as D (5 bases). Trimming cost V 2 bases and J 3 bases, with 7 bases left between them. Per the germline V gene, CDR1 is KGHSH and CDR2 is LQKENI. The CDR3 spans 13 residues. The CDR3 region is CASSPGRDYGYTF. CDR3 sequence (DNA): TGTGCCAGCTCACCAGGCAGGGACTATGGCTACACCTTC.

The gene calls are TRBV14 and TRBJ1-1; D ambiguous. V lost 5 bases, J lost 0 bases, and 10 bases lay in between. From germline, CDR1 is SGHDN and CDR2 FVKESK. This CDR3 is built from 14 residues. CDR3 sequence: CASSSAEVNTEAFF. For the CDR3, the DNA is TGTGCCAGCAGCTCTGCCGAGGTGAACACTGAAGCTTTCTTT.

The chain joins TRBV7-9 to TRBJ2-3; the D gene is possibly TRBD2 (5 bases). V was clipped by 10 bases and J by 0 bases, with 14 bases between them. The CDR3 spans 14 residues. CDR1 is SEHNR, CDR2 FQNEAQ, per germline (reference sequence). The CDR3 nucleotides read TGTGCCACCGACTCGGGCGGGAGCACAGATACGCAGTATTTT. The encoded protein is CATDSGGSTDTQYF. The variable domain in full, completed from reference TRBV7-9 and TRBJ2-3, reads DTGVSQNPRHKITKRGQNVTFRCDPISEHNRLYWYRQTLGQGPEFLTYFQNEAQLEKSRLLSDRFSAERPKGSFSTLEIQRTEQGDSAMYLCATDSGGSTDTQYFGPGTRLTVL.

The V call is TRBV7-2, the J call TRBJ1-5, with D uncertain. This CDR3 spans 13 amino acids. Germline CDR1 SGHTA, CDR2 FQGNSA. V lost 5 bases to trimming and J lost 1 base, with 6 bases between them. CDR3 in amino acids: CASSLQSNQPQHF. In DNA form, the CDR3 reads TGTGCCAGCAGCCTACAGAGCAATCAGCCCCAGCATTTT.

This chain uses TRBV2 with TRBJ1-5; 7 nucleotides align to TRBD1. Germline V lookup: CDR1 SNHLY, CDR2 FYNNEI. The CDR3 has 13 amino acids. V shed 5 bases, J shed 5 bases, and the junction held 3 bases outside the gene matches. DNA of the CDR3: TGTGCCAGCAGTACAGGGGCGGATCAGCCCCAGCATTTT. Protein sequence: CASSTGADQPQHF.

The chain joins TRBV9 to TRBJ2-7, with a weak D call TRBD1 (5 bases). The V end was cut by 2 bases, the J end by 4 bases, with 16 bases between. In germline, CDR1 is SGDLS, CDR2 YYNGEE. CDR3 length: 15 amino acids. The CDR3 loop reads CASSVTGQGIYEQYF. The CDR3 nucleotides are TGTGCCAGCAGCGTGACTGGCCAGGGAATATACGAGCAGTACTTC.

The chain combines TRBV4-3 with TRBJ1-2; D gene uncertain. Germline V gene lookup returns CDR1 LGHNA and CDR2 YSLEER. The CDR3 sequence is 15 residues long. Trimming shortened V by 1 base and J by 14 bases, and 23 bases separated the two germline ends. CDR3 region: CASSQVFLGREARTF. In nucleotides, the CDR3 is TGCGCCAGCAGCCAAGTATTTTTGGGGAGGGAGGCTCGAACCTTC.

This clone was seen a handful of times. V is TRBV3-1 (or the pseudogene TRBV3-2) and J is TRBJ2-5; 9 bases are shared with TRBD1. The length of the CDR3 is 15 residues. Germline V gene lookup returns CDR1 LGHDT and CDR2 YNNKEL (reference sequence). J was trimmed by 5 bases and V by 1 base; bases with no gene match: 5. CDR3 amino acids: CASSQGGQGMETQYF. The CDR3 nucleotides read TGTGCCAGCAGCCAAGGGGGACAGGGAATGGAGACCCAGTACTTC.

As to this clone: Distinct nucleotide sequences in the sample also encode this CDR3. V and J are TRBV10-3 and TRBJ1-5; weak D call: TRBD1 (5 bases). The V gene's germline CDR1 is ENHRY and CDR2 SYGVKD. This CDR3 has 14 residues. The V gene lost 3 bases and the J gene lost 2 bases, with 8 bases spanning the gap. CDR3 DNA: TGTGCCATCAGTGATTCGGGGGGCAATCAGCCCCAGCATTTT. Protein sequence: CAISDSGGNQPQHF.

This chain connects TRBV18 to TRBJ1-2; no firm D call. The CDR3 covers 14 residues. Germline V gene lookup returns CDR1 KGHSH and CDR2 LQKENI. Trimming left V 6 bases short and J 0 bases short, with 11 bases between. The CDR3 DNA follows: TGTGCCAGCTCCCGCGGGGAAGCTAACTATGGCTACACCTTC. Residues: CASSRGEANYGYTF.

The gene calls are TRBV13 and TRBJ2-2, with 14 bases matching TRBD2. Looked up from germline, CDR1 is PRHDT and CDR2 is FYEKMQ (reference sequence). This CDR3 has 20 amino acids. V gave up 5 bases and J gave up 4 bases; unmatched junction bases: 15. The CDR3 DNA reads TGTGCCAGCAGCCCGGGCGGACTAGCGGGAGGTTTGTTTAGCACCGGGGAGCTGTTTTTT. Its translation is CASSPGGLAGGLFSTGELFF.

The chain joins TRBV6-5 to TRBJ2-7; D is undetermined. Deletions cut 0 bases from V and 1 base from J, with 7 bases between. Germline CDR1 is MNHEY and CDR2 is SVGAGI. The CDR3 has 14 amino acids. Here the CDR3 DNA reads TGTGCCAGCAGTTACTCGTACAGTTCCTACGAGCAGTACTTC. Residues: CASSYSYSSYEQYF.

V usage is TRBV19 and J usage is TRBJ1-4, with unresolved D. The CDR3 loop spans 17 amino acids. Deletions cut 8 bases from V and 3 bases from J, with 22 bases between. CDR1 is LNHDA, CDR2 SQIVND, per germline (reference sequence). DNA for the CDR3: TGTGCCAGTTCTTGGGCGAGTGTGTCGGTAGCTAATGAAAAACTGTTTTTT. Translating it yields CASSWASVSVANEKLFF.

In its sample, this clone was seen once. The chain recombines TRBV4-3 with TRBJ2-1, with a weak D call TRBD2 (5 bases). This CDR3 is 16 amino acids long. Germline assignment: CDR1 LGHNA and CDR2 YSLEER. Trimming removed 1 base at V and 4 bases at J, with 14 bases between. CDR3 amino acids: CASSQVAPGSYNEQFF. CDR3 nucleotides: TGCGCCAGCAGCCAAGTCGCCCCGGGGTCTTACAATGAGCAGTTCTTC.

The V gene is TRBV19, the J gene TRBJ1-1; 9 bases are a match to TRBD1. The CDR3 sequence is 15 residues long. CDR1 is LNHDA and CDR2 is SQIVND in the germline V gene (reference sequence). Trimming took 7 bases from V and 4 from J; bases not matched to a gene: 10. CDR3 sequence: CASTTGGSVVTEAFF. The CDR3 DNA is TGTGCCAGTACAACAGGGGGCTCGGTTGTCACTGAAGCTTTCTTT.

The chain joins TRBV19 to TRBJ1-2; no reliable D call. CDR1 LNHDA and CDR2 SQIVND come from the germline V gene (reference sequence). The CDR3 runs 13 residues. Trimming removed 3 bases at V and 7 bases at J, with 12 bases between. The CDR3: CASSIPDSIGYTF. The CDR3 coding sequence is TGTGCCAGTAGTATCCCGGACTCCATTGGCTACACCTTC.

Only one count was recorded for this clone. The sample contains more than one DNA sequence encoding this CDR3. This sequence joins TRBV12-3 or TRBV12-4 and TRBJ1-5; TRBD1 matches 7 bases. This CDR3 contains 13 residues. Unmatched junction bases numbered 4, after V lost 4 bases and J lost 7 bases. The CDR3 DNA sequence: TGTGCCAGCAGTTCGACAGGGAACCAGCCCCAGCATTTT. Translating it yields CASSSTGNQPQHF.

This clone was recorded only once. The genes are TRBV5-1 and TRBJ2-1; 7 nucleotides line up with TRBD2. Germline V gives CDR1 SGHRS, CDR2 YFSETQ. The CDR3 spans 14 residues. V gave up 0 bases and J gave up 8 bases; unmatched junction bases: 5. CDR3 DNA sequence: TGCGCCAGCAGCTTGGTTCCTAGCGGCGATGAGCAGTTCTTC. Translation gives CASSLVPSGDEQFF.

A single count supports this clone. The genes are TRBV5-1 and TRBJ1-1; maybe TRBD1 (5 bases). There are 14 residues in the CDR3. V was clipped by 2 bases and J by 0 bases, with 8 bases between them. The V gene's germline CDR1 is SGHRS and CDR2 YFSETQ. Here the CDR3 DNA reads TGCGCCAGCAGCTTACAGGAACTGAACACTGAAGCTTTCTTT. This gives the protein CASSLQELNTEAFF.

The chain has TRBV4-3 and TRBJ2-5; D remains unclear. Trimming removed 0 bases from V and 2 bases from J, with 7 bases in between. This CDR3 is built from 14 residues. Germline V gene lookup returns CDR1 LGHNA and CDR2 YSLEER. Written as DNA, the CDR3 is TGCGCCAGCAGCCAAGAGCGACTGCAAGAGACCCAGTACTTC. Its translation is CASSQERLQETQYF.

In nucleotides, the CDR3 is TGTGCCAGCAGCTTCCGAGTGAATGAGCAGTTCTTC. It specifies CASSFRVNEQFF. The chain recombines TRBV3-1 (or the pseudogene TRBV3-2) with TRBJ2-1, with D unresolved. Trimming removed 5 bases at V and 7 bases at J, with 9 bases between. The CDR3 is 12 residues long. Per the germline V gene, CDR1 is LGHDT and CDR2 is YNNKEL (reference sequence).

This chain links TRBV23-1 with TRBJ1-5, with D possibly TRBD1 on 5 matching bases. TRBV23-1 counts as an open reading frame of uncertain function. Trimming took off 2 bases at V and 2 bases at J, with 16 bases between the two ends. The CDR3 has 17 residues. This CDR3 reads CASSQANQGLGNQPQHF. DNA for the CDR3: TGCGCCAGCAGTCAAGCGAACCAGGGCTTGGGCAATCAGCCCCAGCATTTT.

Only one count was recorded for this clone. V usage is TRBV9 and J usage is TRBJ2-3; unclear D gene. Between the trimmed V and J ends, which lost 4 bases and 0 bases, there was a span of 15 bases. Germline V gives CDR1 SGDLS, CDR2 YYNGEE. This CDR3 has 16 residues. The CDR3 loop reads CASSHSPRESTDTQYF. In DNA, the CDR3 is TGTGCCAGCAGCCATAGTCCCCGAGAGAGCACAGATACGCAGTATTTT. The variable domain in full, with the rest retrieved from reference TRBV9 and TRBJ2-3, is DSGVTQTPKHLITATGQRVTLRCSPRSGDLSVYWYQQSLDQGLQFLIQYYNGEERAKGNILERFSAQQFPDLHSELNLSSLELGDSALYFCASSHSPRESTDTQYFGPGTRLTVL.

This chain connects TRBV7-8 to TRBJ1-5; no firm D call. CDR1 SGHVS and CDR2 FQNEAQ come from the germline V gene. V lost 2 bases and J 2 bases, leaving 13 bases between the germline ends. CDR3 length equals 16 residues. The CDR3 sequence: CASSLLSVSGNQPQHF. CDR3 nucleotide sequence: TGTGCCAGCAGCTTACTTTCGGTCAGCGGCAATCAGCCCCAGCATTTT.

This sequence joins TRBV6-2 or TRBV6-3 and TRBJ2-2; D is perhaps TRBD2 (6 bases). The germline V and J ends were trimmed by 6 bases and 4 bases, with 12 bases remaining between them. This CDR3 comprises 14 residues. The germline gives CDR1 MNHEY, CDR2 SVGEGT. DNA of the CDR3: TGTGCCAGCAGCCCAGTGGGGGGCACCGGGGAGCTGTTTTTT. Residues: CASSPVGGTGELFF.

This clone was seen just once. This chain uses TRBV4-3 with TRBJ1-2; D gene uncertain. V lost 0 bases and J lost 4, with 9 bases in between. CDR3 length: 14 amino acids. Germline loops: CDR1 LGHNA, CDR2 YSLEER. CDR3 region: CASSQDGRGYGYTF. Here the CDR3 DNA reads TGCGCCAGCAGCCAAGATGGTCGGGGCTATGGCTACACCTTC.

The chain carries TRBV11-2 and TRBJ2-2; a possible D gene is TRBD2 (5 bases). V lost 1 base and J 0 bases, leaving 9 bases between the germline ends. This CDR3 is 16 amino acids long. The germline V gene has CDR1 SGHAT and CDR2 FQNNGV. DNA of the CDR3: TGTGCCAGCAGCTTAGTCAGCGGTACGAACACCGGGGAGCTGTTTTTT. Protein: CASSLVSGTNTGELFF.

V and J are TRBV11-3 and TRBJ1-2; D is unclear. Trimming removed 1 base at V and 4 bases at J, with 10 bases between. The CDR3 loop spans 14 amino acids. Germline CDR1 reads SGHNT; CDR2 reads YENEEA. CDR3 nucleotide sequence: TGTGCCAGCAGCTTAGTACTCAGGCGCTATGGCTACACCTTC. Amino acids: CASSLVLRRYGYTF. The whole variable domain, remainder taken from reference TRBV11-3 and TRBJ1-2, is EAGVVQSPRYKIIEKKQPVAFWCNPISGHNTLYWYLQNLGQGPELLIRYENEEAVDDSQLPKDRFSAERLKGVDSTLKIQPAELGDSAVYLCASSLVLRRYGYTFGSGTRLTVV.

The CDR3 DNA reads TGTGCCAGCAGTGACCCGGGAGGGCCCTACAATGAGCAGTTCTTC. Amino acid sequence: CASSDPGGPYNEQFF. V gene TRBV2 combines with J gene TRBJ2-1, with 8 bases identical to TRBD2. The CDR3 consists of 15 residues. Germline V lookup: CDR1 SNHLY, CDR2 FYNNEI. J lost 2 bases, V lost 3 bases, and 3 bases had no gene match.

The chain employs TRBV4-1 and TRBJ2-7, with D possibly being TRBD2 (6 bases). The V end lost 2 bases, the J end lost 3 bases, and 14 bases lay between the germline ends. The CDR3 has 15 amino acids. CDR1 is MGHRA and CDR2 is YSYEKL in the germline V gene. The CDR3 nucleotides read TGCGCCAGCAGCCAACCCGGGACTGGGAACTACGAGCAGTACTTC. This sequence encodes CASSQPGTGNYEQYF.